This T cell receptor (beta chain) was found in a study of T-cell memory formation after mild COVID-19. Overall study results and limits: Second-wave clones with a day 37 peak had unconfirmed SARS-CoV-2 specificity.

Constant-segment-primed 5'RACE gave TCR alpha and TCR beta cDNA libraries with sample barcodes and UMIs. TCRdb redid the calling of the 5' RACE reads with MiXCR, one entry per CDR3 protein. This table has under 35,000 distinct CDR3 sequences, 15% to 20% appearing once. This clonotype showed up many times. Its target is not known. The V gene's germline CDR1 is MRHNA and CDR2 SNTAGT. Deletions cut 8 bases from V and 0 bases from J, with 10 bases between. This CDR3 spans 14 amino acids. The sequenced sample was PBMCs or a T cell subset sorted from them (not recorded which). The chain joins TRBV6-4 to TRBJ2-2; weak D call: TRBD2 (6 bases). The source is an adult who had mild COVID-19 (a few samples of this study predate the infection). Cell type and time point are not known. The CDR3 region has the DNA TGTGCCAGCTCCCCGGGAGCGAACACCGGGGAGCTGTTTTTT. It translates to CASSPGANTGELFF.